This T cell receptor beta chain stems from a study of OX40 agonist ivuxolimab in advanced cancers. On the study more broadly: Males comprised roughly four fifths of the group, whose mean age was about 62 years (range 23 to 79).

Some clones are missing from TCRdb's copy, which holds only in-frame ones; the method was immunoSEQ multiplex PCR. The top ten clones hold roughly 13% of a sample with some 9,200 clones, 70% to 90% of them seen once. Autoimmune disease history or systemic immunosuppression meant exclusion. Trimming took 3 bases from V and 2 from J, leaving 1 base between them. Per germline, CDR1 SGHRS and CDR2 YFSETQ. The CDR3 is 11 amino acids. The clonotype was recovered from an adult with an advanced solid tumor such as melanoma, head and neck, liver or kidney cancer. Sequences were derived from CD4+ or CD8+ T cells sorted from blood, sampled in a trial of the OX40 agonist ivuxolimab. The chain is built from TRBV5-1 and TRBJ2-3, with D uncertain. The CDR3 nucleotides are TGCGCCAGCAGCTCCACAGATACGCAGTATTTT. Protein: CASSSTDTQYF.